In its sample, the clone carrying this T cell receptor beta chain was seen a few times. The CDR3 is 15 residues long. Germline V gives CDR1 SNHLY, CDR2 FYNNEI. With V trimmed by 2 bases and J by 6 bases, 7 bases remained unmatched. These data come from a study of cytomegalovirus exposure and HLA in healthy donors. Primers included in the PCR were 60 Vbeta and 13 Jbeta primers. Libraries were prepared by immunoSEQ multiplex PCR; TCRdb keeps only in-frame clonotypes and omits some of them. The table lists about 200,000 clones, about 74% of them singletons. This receptor was identified in a man aged 35-49 years in good health and CMV-seronegative. The sample was PBMCs. The rearrangement uses TRBV2 and TRBJ2-7; TRBD1 matches at 10 bases. The CDR3 is CASSEIGQGVGEQYF. CDR3 bases: TGTGCCAGCAGTGAAATTGGACAGGGGGTGGGCGAGCAGTACTTC.